These T cell receptor beta chains were read from a single sample in a study of blood T cell repertoires in COVID-19. This table comes from immunoSEQ multiplex PCR, and its TCRdb copy is limited to in-frame clones, with some not included. The sample lists more than 95,000 clones; over 60% were seen once. Material for sequencing was peripheral blood. The receptors stem from a man in his forties or fifties with active or convalescent COVID-19. Each CDR3 is given with its conserved first and last residue. Each record gives: J gene, V gene, D gene, CDR3 protein, CDR3 DNA. D genes are given only for firm matches.

J gene: TRBJ1-1
V gene: TRBV5-6
D gene: NA
CDR3 protein: CASSWTANTEAFF
CDR3 DNA: TGTGCCAGCAGCTGGACAGCTAACACTGAAGCTTTCTTT

J gene: TRBJ2-1
V gene: TRBV13
D gene: TRBD2
CDR3 protein: CASSQAREGEQFF
CDR3 DNA: TGTGCCAGCAGCCAAGCCCGGGAGGGTGAGCAGTTCTTC

J gene: TRBJ1-1
V gene: TRBV19
D gene: TRBD1
CDR3 protein: CASSVTGSRYTEAFF
CDR3 DNA: TGTGCCAGTAGTGTGACAGGGAGTCGGTATACTGAAGCTTTCTTT

J gene: TRBJ2-3
V gene: TRBV12-3/TRBV12-4
D gene: TRBD1
CDR3 protein: CASSGTVTDTQYF
CDR3 DNA: TGTGCCAGCAGCGGGACAGTCACAGATACGCAGTATTTT

J gene: TRBJ1-4
V gene: TRBV30
D gene: TRBD1
CDR3 protein: CAWSIQGAGEKLFF
CDR3 DNA: TGTGCCTGGAGTATACAGGGGGCGGGAGAAAAACTGTTTTTT

J gene: TRBJ2-1
V gene: TRBV7-2
D gene: TRBD1
CDR3 protein: CASSPQLGTGRNEQFF
CDR3 DNA: TGTGCCAGCAGCCCCCAACTCGGGACAGGGAGGAATGAGCAGTTCTTC

J gene: TRBJ1-6
V gene: TRBV29-1
D gene: NA
CDR3 protein: CSVAGKTGNSPLHF
CDR3 DNA: TGCAGCGTTGCTGGGAAAACGGGGAATTCACCCCTCCACTTT

J gene: TRBJ1-1
V gene: TRBV19
D gene: NA
CDR3 protein: CASSTQYTEAFF
CDR3 DNA: TGTGCCAGTAGTACCCAGTACACTGAAGCTTTCTTT

J gene: TRBJ1-2
V gene: TRBV28
D gene: NA
CDR3 protein: CASSLGGRGYTF
CDR3 DNA: TGTGCCAGCAGCCTCGGCGGCCGTGGCTACACCTTC

J gene: TRBJ1-1
V gene: TRBV14
D gene: TRBD1
CDR3 protein: CASSRDRGTEAFF
CDR3 DNA: TGTGCCAGCAGTCGAGACAGGGGCACTGAAGCTTTCTTT

J gene: TRBJ1-5
V gene: TRBV7-2
D gene: TRBD1
CDR3 protein: CASSSYTGTGVNQPQHF
CDR3 DNA: TGTGCCAGCAGCTCATATACCGGGACAGGGGTAAATCAGCCCCAGCATTTT

J gene: TRBJ2-7
V gene: TRBV9
D gene: NA
CDR3 protein: CASSWGGQGHPYEQYF
CDR3 DNA: TGTGCCAGCAGCTGGGGGGGTCAGGGACACCCTTACGAGCAGTACTTC

J gene: TRBJ1-1
V gene: TRBV9
D gene: NA
CDR3 protein: CASSVVPGGTEAFF
CDR3 DNA: TGTGCCAGCAGCGTAGTCCCGGGGGGCACTGAAGCTTTCTTT